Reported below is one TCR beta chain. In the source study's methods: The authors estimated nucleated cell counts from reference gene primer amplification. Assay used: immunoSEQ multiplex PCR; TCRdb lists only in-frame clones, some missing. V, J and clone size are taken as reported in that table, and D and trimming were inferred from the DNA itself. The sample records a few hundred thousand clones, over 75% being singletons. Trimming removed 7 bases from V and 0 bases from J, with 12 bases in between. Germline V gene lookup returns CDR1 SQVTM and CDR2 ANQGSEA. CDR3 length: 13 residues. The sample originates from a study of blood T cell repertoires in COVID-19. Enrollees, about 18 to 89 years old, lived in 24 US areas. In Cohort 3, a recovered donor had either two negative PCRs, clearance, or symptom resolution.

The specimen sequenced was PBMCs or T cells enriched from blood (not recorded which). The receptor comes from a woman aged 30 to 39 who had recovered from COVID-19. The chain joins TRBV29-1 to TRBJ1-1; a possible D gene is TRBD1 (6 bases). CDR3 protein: CSARTDMNTEAFF. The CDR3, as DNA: TGCAGCGCCCGGACAGACATGAACACTGAAGCTTTCTTT.